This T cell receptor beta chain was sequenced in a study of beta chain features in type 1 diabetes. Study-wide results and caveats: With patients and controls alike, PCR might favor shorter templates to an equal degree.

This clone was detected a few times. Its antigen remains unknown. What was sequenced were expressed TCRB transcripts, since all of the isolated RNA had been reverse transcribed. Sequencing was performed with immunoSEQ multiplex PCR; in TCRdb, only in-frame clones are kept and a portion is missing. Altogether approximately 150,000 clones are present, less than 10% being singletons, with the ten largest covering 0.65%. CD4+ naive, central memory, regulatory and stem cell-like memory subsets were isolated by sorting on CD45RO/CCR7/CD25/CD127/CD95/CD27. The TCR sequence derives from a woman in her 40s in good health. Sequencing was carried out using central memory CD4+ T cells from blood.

CDR3 residues: CASSPGSNYGYTF. The CDR3 nucleotides are TGCGCCAGCAGTCCAGGATCTAACTATGGCTACACCTTC. The V and J genes are TRBV5-1 and TRBJ1-2, with D hard to call. The CDR3 totals 13 residues. The V and J ends lost 5 bases and 0 bases respectively, with 8 bases between them. Germline V gene data show CDR1 as SGHRS and CDR2 as YFSETQ.